A selection of T cell receptor beta chains follows, all from one sample in a study of breast tumors, draining lymph nodes, adjacent tissues. TCRdb ran MiXCR on the multiplex PCR reads and lists one entry per CDR3 protein. The data contain around 290,000 distinct CDR3 sequences, 30% to 35% of them seen just once; the ten biggest clones take up about 1%. The sequencing sample was made of axillary lymph node tissue. These receptors all come from a female donor with breast cancer. Some clones in this sample may be carry-over from other donors' samples. Each CDR3 is given with its conserved first and last residue. D genes are given only for firm matches. A clone size is listed for some rows: how often the clone was seen (once, few, many), or a class if it is expanded.

j_call,d_call,v_call,clone_size,cdr3_nt,cdr3_aa
TRBJ1-1,NA,TRBV2,NA,TGTGCCAGCATTAGGGTGACTCTGAACACTGAAGCTTTCTTT,CASIRVTLNTEAFF
TRBJ2-7,NA,TRBV6-6,few,TGTGCCAGCAGTCATGGGAAGGGGGGCGAGCAGTACTTC,CASSHGKGGEQYF
TRBJ2-7,TRBD2,TRBV27,few,TGTGCCAGCAGTCCCTATAGCGGGAGCTCCTACGAGCAGTACTTC,CASSPYSGSSYEQYF
TRBJ1-1,NA,TRBV19,NA,TGTGCCAGTAGTATAAGCCCGACGGGAATGAACACTGAAGCTTTCTTT,CASSISPTGMNTEAFF
TRBJ2-5,TRBD2,TRBV30,NA,TGTGCCTGGAGTCCTCGACTAGTGGGAGGGCAAGAGACCCAGTACTTC,CAWSPRLVGGQETQYF
TRBJ2-7,TRBD2,TRBV20-1,many,TGCAGTGCCTTTGTTAAGGCGGGAGCTGGCGAGCAGTACTTC,CSAFVKAGAGEQYF
TRBJ2-3,TRBD1,TRBV12-3/TRBV12-4,many,TGTGCCAGCAGTTTTCTAGGACAGGGGGAACGTGGGCGCACAGATACGCAGTATTTT,CASSFLGQGERGRTDTQYF
TRBJ2-1,NA,TRBV5-4,NA,TGTGCCAGCGGACGGGGCCCCACCTACAATGAGCAGTTCTTC,CASGRGPTYNEQFF
TRBJ2-7,NA,TRBV18,few,TGTGCCAGCTCACCAGCCCCTTCCTACGAGCAGTACTTC,CASSPAPSYEQYF
TRBJ1-2,TRBD1,TRBV27,few,TGTGCCAGCAGTTTATCGACATCACAGGGGGCCGCTGGCTACACCTTC,CASSLSTSQGAAGYTF
TRBJ2-7,TRBD1,TRBV5-5,many,TGTGCCAGCAGCTTGCAGGGGGCCTACGAGCAGTACTTC,CASSLQGAYEQYF
TRBJ2-7,TRBD2,TRBV7-2,NA,TGTGCCAGCAGCTTAGCGGGGGGGAACTACGAGCAGTACTTC,CASSLAGGNYEQYF
TRBJ1-1,TRBD1,TRBV5-1,NA,TGCGCCAGCAGCTTAACTATGGGGGCAGGGGGGAACACTGAAGCTTTCTTT,CASSLTMGAGGNTEAFF
TRBJ2-2,TRBD1,TRBV20-1,many,TGCAGTGCTTCATCCGGGACAGGGAGAACCGGGGAGCTGTTTTTT,CSASSGTGRTGELFF
TRBJ2-3,NA,TRBV29-1,many,TGCAGCGTTGATGGGGCAGTCTCCGGCCGCACAGATACGCAGTATTTT,CSVDGAVSGRTDTQYF
TRBJ2-5,TRBD2,TRBV6-5,NA,TGTGCCAGCAGTAACTTAGCGGGAGCGGGGGAGACCCAGTACTTC,CASSNLAGAGETQYF
TRBJ2-3,NA,TRBV19,many,TGTGCCACCCGTCTCGGGTCTAGCACAGATACGCAGTATTTT,CATRLGSSTDTQYF
TRBJ2-2,TRBD1,TRBV19,many,TGTGCCAGTGTTTCCGGACAGGGGGGCACCGGGGAGCTGTTTTTT,CASVSGQGGTGELFF
TRBJ2-1,TRBD2,TRBV12-3/TRBV12-4,many,TGTGCCAGCACCCTAGCGGGGGCCCCCTACAATGAGCAGTTCTTC,CASTLAGAPYNEQFF
TRBJ2-1,TRBD2,TRBV20-1,NA,TGCAGTGCTAGAGATGCACTCAGCGGGAGGAGACCGGGAGGCTCCTACAATGAGCAGTTCTTC,CSARDALSGRRPGGSYNEQFF
TRBJ2-3,TRBD2,TRBV11-3,many,TGTGCCAGCAGCCTACTGGCGGGAGGGAGTACGCAGTATTTT,CASSLLAGGSTQYF
TRBJ2-3,TRBD1,TRBV5-1,many,TGCGCCAGCAGCGCTTTGATCGCAGGGGGTTCAGATACGCAGTATTTT,CASSALIAGGSDTQYF
TRBJ1-2,NA,TRBV2,NA,TGTGCCAGCAGTCCGTTCCGGGACGAACCTTTATTTCACACCTTC,CASSPFRDEPLFHTF
TRBJ1-2,NA,TRBV19,many,TGTGCCAGTAGTATCGTAGGACTCTATGGCTACACCTTC,CASSIVGLYGYTF
TRBJ1-6,TRBD1,TRBV25-1,once,TGTGACGGGCGCAAGACCGGGACAGGGCGGTCACCCCTCCACTTT,CDGRKTGTGRSPLHF
TRBJ2-1,TRBD2,TRBV28,NA,TGTGCCAGCAGTTTAAAGGGACTAGTGATCGGTGATGAGCAGTTCTTC,CASSLKGLVIGDEQFF
TRBJ2-1,TRBD2,TRBV11-2,many,TGTGCCAGCAGCAATAGCAAGGGACTAGCAACCTACAATGAGCAGTTCTTC,CASSNSKGLATYNEQFF
TRBJ2-3,TRBD2,TRBV28,few,TGTGCCAGCAGCCCTCAGCTAGCGGGCACAGATACGCAGTATTTT,CASSPQLAGTDTQYF
TRBJ2-6,NA,TRBV2,many,TGTGCCAGCAGTGATTGGACAGCTGGCTCTGGGGCCAACGTCCTGACTTTC,CASSDWTAGSGANVLTF
TRBJ2-7,NA,TRBV6-5,many,TGTGCCACCACGAGGTCGGACATCTACGAGCAGTACTTC,CATTRSDIYEQYF
TRBJ1-1,NA,TRBV6-1,few,TGTGCCAGCAGGCCCTCCGGGATCGAAGCTTTCTTT,CASRPSGIEAFF